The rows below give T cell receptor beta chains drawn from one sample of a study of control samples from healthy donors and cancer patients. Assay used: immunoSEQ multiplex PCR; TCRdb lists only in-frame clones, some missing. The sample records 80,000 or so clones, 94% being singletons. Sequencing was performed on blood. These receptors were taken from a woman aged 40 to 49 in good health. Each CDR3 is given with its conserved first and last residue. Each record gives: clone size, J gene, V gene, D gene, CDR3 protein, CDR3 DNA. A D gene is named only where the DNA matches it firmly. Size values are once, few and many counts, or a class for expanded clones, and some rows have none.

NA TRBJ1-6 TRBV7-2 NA CASSFHGDNSPLHF TGTGCCAGCAGCTTTCACGGTGATAATTCACCCCTCCACTTT
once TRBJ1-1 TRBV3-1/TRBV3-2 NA CASSQPGQNTEAFF TGTGCCAGCAGCCAGCCCGGACAGAACACTGAAGCTTTCTTT
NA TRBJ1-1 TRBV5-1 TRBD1 CASSLSPQGETEAFF TGCGCCAGCAGCTTGTCCCCACAGGGGGAGACTGAAGCTTTCTTT
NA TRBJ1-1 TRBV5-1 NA CASSLAGQLTEAFF TGCGCCAGCAGCTTGGCGGGACAACTGACTGAAGCTTTCTTT
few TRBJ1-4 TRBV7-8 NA CASSPGDEKLFF TGTGCCAGCAGCCCTGGCGATGAAAAACTGTTTTTT
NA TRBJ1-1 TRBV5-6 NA CASSLFRGRVGTEAFF TGTGCCAGCAGCTTATTCCGGGGAAGGGTGGGCACTGAAGCTTTCTTT
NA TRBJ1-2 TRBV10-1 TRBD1 CASSEGQGAGYGYTF TGCGCCAGCAGCGAAGGACAGGGGGCAGGCTATGGCTACACCTTC
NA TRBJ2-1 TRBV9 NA CASSPRGDSVLLNEQFF TGTGCCAGCAGCCCAAGAGGCGACTCCGTCCTCCTCAATGAGCAGTTCTTC
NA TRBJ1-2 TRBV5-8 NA CASRVILSGGYTF TGTGCCAGCAGAGTGATTCTTTCGGGCGGCTACACCTTC
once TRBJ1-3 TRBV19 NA CASSIPTGFSGNTIYF TGTGCCAGTAGTATTCCCACAGGGTTCTCTGGAAACACCATATATTTT
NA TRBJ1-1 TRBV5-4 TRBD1 CASSPTGPSTEAFF TGTGCCAGCAGCCCGACAGGGCCATCCACTGAAGCTTTCTTT
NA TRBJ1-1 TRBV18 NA CATRMDIKVGGAFF TGTGCCACCCGAATGGACATCAAAGTTGGGGGCGCTTTCTTT
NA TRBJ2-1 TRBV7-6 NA CASSSSSNSYNEQFF TGTGCCAGCAGTTCCTCTAGTAACTCCTACAATGAGCAGTTCTTC
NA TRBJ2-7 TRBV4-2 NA CASSDRTDGAYEQYF TGTGCCAGCAGCGACCGGACAGACGGAGCCTACGAGCAGTACTTC
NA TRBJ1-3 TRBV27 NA CASSFSSGNTIYF TGTGCCAGCAGTTTTAGCTCTGGAAACACCATATATTTT
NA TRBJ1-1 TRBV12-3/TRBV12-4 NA CASSFPGREAFF TGTGCCAGCAGTTTCCCGGGCAGGGAAGCTTTCTTT
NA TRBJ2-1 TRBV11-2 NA CASSFAGFNEQFF TGTGCCAGCAGCTTCGCGGGTTTCAATGAGCAGTTCTTC
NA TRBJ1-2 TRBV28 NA CASSLQGSYGYTF TGTGCCAGCAGTTTACAGGGTTCCTATGGCTACACCTTC
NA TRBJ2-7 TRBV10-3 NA CAISGQGHYEQYF TGTGCCATCAGTGGGCAGGGGCACTACGAGCAGTACTTC
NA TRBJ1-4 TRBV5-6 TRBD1 CASSRGQAANEKLFF TGTGCCAGCAGCAGAGGACAGGCCGCGAATGAAAAACTGTTTTTT
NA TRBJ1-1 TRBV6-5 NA CASSWGLREAFF TGTGCCAGCAGTTGGGGACTTCGAGAAGCTTTCTTT
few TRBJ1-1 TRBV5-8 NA CASSPTLNTEAFF TGTGCCAGCAGCCCGACACTCAACACTGAAGCTTTCTTT
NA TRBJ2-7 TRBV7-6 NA CASSLGDGVQNEQYF TGTGCCAGCAGCTTAGGGGACGGGGTACAGAACGAGCAGTACTTC
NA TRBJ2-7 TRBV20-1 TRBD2 CSASLTSGQYEQYF TGCAGTGCTAGTCTTACTAGCGGCCAATACGAGCAGTACTTC
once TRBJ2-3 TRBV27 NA CASSLSPTSTDTQYF TGTGCCAGCAGTTTATCGCCTACTAGCACAGATACGCAGTATTTT
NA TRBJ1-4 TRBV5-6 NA CASSLDRPTNEKLFF TGTGCCAGCAGCTTGGATCGTCCAACTAATGAAAAACTGTTTTTT
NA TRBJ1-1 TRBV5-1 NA CASSSGRRQNTEAFF TGCGCCAGCAGCTCCGGCCGGAGACAAAACACTGAAGCTTTCTTT
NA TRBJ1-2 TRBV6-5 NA CASSYGGKTNYGYTF TGTGCCAGCAGTTACGGGGGGAAAACTAACTATGGCTACACCTTC
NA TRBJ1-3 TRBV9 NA CASSVASGTTGNTIYF TGTGCCAGCAGCGTAGCTTCGGGGACTACTGGAAACACCATATATTTT
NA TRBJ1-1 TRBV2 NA CASSDFGDPEGTEAFF TGTGCCAGCAGTGATTTTGGGGACCCGGAGGGCACTGAAGCTTTCTTT
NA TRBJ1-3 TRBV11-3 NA CASSLRPGENTIYF TGTGCCAGCAGCTTAAGGCCAGGGGAAAACACCATATATTTT